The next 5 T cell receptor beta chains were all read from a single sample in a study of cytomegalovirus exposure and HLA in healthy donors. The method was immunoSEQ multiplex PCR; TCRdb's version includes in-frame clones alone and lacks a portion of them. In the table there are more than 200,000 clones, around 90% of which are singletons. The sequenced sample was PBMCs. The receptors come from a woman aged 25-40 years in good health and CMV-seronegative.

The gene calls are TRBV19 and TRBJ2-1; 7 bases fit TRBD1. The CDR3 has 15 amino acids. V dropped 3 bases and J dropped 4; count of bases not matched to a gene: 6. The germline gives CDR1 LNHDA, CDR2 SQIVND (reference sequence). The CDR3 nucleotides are TGTGCCAGTAGTATCGGCCAGGGGGTATACAATGAGCAGTTCTTC. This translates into CASSIGQGVYNEQFF.

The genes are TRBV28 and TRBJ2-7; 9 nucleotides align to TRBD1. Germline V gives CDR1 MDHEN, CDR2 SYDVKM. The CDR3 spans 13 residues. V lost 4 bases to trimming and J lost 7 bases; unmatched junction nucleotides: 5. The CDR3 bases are TGTGCCAGCAGTTCGGGACAGGGTGTTGAGCAGTACTTC. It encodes CASSSGQGVEQYF.

The CDR3 is CASRPGVAGGFIEQYF. The CDR3 DNA is TGTGCCAGCAGACCCGGGGTAGCGGGAGGGTTCATCGAGCAGTACTTC. The chain uses TRBV5-4 and TRBJ2-7; 11 bases fit TRBD2. Per the germline V gene, CDR1 is SGHNT and CDR2 is YYREEE (reference sequence). This CDR3 has 16 residues. The J segment lost 6 bases and the V segment lost 5 bases, leaving 13 bases of the junction unmatched. The full variable domain, in which reference TRBV5-4 and TRBJ2-7 provide the parts outside the CDR3, is ETGVTQSPTHLIKTRGQQVTLRCSSQSGHNTVSWYQQALGQGPQFIFQYYREEENGRGNFPPRFSGLQFPNYSSELNVNALELDDSALYLCASRPGVAGGFIEQYFGPGTRLTVT.

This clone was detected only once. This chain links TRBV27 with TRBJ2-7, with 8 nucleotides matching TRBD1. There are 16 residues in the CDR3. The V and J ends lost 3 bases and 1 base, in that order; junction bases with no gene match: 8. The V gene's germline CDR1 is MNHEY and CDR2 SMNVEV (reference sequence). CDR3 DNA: TGTGCCAGCAGTTTTTCCGGACAGGGTCATTCCTACGAGCAGTACTTC. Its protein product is CASSFSGQGHSYEQYF.

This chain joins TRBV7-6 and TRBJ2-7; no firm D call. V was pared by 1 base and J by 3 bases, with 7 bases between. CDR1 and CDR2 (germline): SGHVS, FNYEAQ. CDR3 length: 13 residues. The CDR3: CASSLGVYYEQYF. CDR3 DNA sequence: TGTGCCAGCAGCTTAGGGGTGTACTACGAGCAGTACTTC.